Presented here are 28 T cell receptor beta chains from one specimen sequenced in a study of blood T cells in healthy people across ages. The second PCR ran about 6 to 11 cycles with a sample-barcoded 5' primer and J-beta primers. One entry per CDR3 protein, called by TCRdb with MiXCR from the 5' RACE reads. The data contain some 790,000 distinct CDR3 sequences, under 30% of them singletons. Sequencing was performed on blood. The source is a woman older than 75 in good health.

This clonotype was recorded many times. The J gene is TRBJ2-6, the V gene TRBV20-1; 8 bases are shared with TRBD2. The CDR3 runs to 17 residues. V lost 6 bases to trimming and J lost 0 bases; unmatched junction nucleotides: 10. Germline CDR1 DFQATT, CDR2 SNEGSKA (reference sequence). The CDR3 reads CSARPSGRYSGANVLTF. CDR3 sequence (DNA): TGCAGTGCGAGACCTAGCGGGCGATACTCTGGGGCCAACGTCCTGACTTTC.

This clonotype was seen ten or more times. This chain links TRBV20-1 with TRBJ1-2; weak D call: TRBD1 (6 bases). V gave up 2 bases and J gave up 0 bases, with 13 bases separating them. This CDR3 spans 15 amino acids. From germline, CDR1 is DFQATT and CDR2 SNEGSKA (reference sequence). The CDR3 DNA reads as TGCAGTGCTAGACAGGGGAGGGGACCTAACTATGGCTACACCTTC. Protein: CSARQGRGPNYGYTF.

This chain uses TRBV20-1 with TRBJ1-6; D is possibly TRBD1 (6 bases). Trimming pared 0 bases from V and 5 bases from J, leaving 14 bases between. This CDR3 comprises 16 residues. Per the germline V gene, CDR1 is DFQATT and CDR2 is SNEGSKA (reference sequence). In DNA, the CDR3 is TGCAGTGCTAGAGAGAGGGGGTCCACGGATAATTCACCCCTCCACTTT. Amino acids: CSARERGSTDNSPLHF.

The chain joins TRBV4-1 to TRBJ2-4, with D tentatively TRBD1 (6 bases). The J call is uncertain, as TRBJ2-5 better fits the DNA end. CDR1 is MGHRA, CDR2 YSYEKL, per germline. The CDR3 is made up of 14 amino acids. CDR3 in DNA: TGCGCCAGCAGCCACTGGGGGCCTCGGGAGACCCAGTACTTC. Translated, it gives CASSHWGPRETQYF.

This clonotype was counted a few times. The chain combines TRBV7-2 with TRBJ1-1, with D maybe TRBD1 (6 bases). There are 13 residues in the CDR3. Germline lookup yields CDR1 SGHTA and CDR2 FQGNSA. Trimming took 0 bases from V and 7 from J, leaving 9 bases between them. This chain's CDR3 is CASSLALGGEAFF. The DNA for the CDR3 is TGTGCCAGCAGCTTAGCGCTAGGGGGTGAAGCTTTCTTT.

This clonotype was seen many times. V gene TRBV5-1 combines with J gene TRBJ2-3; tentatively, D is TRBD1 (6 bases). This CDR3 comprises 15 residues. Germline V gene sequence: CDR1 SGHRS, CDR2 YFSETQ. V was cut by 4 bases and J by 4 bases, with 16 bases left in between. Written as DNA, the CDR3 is TGCGCCAGCAGCCCCCGGGACAATGGACCAGATACGCAGTATTTT. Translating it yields CASSPRDNGPDTQYF.

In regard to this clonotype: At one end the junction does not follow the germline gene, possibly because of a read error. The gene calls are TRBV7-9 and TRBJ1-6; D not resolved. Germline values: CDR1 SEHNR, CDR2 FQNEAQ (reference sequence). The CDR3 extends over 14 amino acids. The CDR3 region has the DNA TGTGCCAGCAGCTTACTGGGCGACGGTTCACCCTTCCACTTT. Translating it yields CASSLLGDGSPFHF.

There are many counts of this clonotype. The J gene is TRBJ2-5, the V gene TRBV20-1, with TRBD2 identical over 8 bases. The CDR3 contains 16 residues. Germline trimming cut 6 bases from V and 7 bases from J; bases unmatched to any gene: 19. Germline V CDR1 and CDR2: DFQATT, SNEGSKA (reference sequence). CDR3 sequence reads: CSAERVAGPRGGTQYF. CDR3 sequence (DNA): TGCAGTGCCGAGAGGGTAGCGGGGCCCCGGGGTGGGACCCAGTACTTC.

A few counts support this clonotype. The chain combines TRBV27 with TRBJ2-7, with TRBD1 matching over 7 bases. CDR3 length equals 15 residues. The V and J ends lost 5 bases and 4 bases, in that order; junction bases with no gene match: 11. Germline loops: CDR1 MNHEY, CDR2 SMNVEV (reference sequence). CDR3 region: CASSPTGTERYEQYF. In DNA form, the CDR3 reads TGTGCCAGCAGTCCAACCGGGACAGAGAGATACGAGCAGTACTTC.

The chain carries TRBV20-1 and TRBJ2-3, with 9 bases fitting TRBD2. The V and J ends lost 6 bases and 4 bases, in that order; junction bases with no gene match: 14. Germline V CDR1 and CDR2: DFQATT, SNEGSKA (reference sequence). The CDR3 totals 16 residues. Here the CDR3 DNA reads TGCAGTGCCAGAATTATGGGGACTAGCTCTCCAGATACGCAGTATTTT. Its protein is CSARIMGTSSPDTQYF.

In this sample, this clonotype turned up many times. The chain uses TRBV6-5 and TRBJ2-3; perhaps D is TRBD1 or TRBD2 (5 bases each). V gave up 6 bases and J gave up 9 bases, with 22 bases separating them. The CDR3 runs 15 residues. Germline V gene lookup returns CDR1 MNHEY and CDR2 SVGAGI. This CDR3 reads CASRLPGARKDTQYF. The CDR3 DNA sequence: TGTGCCAGCAGGCTACCCGGGGCCAGGAAAGACACGCAGTATTTT.

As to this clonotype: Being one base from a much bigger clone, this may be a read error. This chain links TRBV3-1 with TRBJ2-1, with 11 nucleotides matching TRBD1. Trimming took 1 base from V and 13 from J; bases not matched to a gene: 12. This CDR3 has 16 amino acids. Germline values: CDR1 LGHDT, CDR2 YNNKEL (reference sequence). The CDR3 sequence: CASSQGDRGGRETQFF. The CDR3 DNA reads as TGTGCCAGCAGCCAAGGGGACAGGGGGGGTAGGGAGACCCAGTTCTTC.

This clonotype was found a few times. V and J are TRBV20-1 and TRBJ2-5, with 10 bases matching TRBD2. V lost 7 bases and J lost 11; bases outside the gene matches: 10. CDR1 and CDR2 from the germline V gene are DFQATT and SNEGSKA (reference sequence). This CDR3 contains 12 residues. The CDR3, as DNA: TGCAGTGGGACTAGCGGCAAGGATGAGCAGTACTTC. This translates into CSGTSGKDEQYF.

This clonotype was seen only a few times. The CDR3 reads CASSEGARDQPQHF. CDR3 coding DNA: TGTGCCAGCAGTGAAGGGGCTAGGGATCAGCCCCAGCATTTT. The J gene is TRBJ1-5, the V gene TRBV2; D is uncertain. V was trimmed by 1 base and J by 5 bases, leaving 9 bases between them. This CDR3 is built from 14 residues. Germline V lookup: CDR1 SNHLY, CDR2 FYNNEI.

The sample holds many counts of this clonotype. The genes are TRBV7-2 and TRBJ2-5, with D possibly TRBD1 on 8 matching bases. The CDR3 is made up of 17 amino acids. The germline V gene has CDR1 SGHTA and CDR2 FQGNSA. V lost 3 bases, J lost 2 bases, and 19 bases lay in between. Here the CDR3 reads CASSFPKQGGGQETQYF. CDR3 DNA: TGTGCCAGCAGCTTCCCAAAACAGGGGGGGGGGCAAGAGACCCAGTACTTC. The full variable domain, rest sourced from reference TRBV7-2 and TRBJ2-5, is GAGVSQSPSNKVTEKGKDVELRCDPISGHTALYWYRQSLGQGLEFLIYFQGNSAPDKSGLPSDRFSAERTGGSVSTLTIQRTQQEDSAVYLCASSFPKQGGGQETQYFGPGTRLLVL.

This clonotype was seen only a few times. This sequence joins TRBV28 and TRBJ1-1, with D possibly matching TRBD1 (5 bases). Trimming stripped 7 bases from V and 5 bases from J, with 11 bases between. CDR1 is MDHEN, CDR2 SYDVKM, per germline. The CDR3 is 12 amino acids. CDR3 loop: CASKGSKTEAFF. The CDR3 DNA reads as TGTGCCAGCAAGGGGTCTAAGACTGAAGCTTTCTTT.

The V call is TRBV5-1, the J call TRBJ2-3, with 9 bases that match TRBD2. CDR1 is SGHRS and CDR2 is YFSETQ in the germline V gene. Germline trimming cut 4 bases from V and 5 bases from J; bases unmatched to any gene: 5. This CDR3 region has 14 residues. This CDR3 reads CASSGSLAGDTQYF. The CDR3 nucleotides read TGCGCCAGCAGCGGTTCACTAGCGGGAGATACGCAGTATTTT.

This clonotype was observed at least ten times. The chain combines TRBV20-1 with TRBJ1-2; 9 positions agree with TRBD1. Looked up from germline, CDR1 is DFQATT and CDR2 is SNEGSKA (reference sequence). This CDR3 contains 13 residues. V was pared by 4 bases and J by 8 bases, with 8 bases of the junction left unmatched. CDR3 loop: CSANPGQGGGYTF. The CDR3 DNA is TGCAGTGCTAATCCGGGACAGGGAGGCGGCTACACCTTC.

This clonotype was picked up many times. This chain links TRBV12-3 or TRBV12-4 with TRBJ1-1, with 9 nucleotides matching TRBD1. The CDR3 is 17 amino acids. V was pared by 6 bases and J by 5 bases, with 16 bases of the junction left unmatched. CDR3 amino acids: CASRRPGQGLGETEAFF. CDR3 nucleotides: TGTGCCAGCAGGCGACCGGGACAGGGACTTGGTGAGACTGAAGCTTTCTTT.

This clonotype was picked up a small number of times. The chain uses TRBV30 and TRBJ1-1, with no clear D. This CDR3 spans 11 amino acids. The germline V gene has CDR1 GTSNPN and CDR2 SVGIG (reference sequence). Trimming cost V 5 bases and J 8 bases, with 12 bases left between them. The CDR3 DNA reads TGTGCCTGGCGGGGAAGGCGGGAAGCTTTCTTT. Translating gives CAWRGRREAFF.

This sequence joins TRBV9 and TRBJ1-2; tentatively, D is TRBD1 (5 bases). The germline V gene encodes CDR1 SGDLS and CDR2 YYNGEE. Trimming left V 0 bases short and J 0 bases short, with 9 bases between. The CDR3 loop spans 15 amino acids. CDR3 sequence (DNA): TGTGCCAGCAGCGTAGGGGGGAGTTCTAACTATGGCTACACCTTC. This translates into CASSVGGSSNYGYTF.

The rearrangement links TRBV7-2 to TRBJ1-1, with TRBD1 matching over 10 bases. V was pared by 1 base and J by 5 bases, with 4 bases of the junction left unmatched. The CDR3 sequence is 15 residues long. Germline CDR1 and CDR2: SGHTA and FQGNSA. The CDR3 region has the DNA TGTGCCAGCAGCTTAGGGACAGGGGGGGAAACTGAAGCTTTCTTT. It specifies CASSLGTGGETEAFF.

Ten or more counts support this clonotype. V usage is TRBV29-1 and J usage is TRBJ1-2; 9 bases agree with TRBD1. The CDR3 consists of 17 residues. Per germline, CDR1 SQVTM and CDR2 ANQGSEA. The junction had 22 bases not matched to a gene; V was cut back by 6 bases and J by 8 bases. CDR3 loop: CSVFKSRTGENSGGYTF. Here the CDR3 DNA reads TGCAGCGTCTTTAAGTCCAGGACAGGGGAGAATAGTGGCGGCTACACCTTC.

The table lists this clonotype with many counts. The chain's CDR3 is CATSRDLLGQGDRYEQYF. CDR3 bases: TGTGCCACCAGCAGAGATCTGCTAGGACAGGGGGATCGGTACGAGCAGTACTTC. The J gene is TRBJ2-7, the V gene TRBV15, with TRBD1 matching over 10 bases. CDR1 is LNHNV and CDR2 is YYDKDF in the germline V gene (reference sequence). This CDR3 has 18 amino acids. J gave up 4 bases and V 0 bases, and 12 bases lay outside the gene matches.

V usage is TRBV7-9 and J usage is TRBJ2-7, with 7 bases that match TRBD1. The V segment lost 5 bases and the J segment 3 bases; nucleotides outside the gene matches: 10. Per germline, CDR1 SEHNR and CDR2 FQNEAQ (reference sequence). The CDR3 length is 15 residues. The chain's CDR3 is CASSPSGAGGYEQYF. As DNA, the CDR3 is TGTGCCAGCAGCCCCTCCGGGGCAGGGGGCTACGAGCAGTACTTC.

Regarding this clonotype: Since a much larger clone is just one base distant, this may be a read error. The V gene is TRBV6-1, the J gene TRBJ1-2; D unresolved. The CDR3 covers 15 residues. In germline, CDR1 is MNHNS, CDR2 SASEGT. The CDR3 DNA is TGTACCAGCAGTGAAGCGCCCGGCGGCCACTATGGCTACACCTTC. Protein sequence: CTSSEAPGGHYGYTF.

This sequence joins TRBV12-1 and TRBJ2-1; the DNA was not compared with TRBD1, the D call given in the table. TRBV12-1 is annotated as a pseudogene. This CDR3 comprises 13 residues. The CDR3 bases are TGTGCCAGCAGCCCCCGAAGGCCTAGCCTGTCCTTCTTC. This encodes CASSPRRPSLSFF.

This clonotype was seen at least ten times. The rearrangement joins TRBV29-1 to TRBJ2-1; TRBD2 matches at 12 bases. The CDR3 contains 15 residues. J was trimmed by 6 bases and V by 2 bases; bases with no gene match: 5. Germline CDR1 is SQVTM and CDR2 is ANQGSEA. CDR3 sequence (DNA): TGCAGCGTTGAACTAGCGGGGGGGCCTGGCAATGAGCAGTTCTTC. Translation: CSVELAGGPGNEQFF.